These 27 T cell receptor beta chains were all obtained from the same sample, sequenced in a study of graft-versus-host responses after intestinal transplantation. Their antigens are not known. Sequencing used immunoSEQ multiplex PCR; TCRdb keeps in-frame clones, though not all of them. In the table there are about 86,000 clones, about 88% of which are singletons. The sequencing here drew on unstimulated CD4+ T cells sorted from spleen or lymph node cells, taken before transplant. The source is a human donor who was the organ donor for an intestinal transplant.

The chain has TRBV25-1 and TRBJ2-3; TRBD2 matches at 10 bases. J gave up 7 bases and V 3 bases, and 4 bases lay outside the gene matches. The CDR3 length is 14 residues. From germline, CDR1 is MGHDK and CDR2 SYGVNS. The CDR3 bases are TGTGCCAGCAGTGATCCTAGCGGGAGTTATACGCAGTATTTT. Residues: CASSDPSGSYTQYF.

The rearrangement links TRBV5-1 to TRBJ2-3; the match to TRBD2 covers 13 bases. The V gene end was trimmed by 4 bases and the J gene end by 0 bases; junction bases not matched to a gene: 5. This CDR3 contains 17 residues. Germline CDR1 and CDR2: SGHRS and YFSETQ. The CDR3 nucleotides are TGCGCCAGCAGCAGAGGGACTAGCGGGGATAGCACAGATACGCAGTATTTT. It codes for CASSRGTSGDSTDTQYF.

This chain joins TRBV10-3 and TRBJ2-5; 8 bases match TRBD2. The CDR3 has 13 residues. Per germline, CDR1 ENHRY and CDR2 SYGVKD. The trim removed 7 bases at V and 4 bases at J, leaving 5 bases unmatched. CDR3 sequence (DNA): TGTGCCATCACCTCCGGGGGGGGAGAGACCCAGTACTTC. Translated, it gives CAITSGGGETQYF.

J is TRBJ1-1 and V is TRBV5-1; TRBD1 might be the D (6 bases). The V end lost 1 base, the J end lost 2 bases, and 12 bases lay between the germline ends. Germline V gives CDR1 SGHRS, CDR2 YFSETQ. The CDR3 covers 15 residues. Here the CDR3 reads CASSLTTGPNTEAFF. CDR3 DNA sequence: TGCGCCAGCAGCTTGACGACAGGTCCCAACACTGAAGCTTTCTTT.

The rearrangement links TRBV5-4 to TRBJ2-4, with TRBD2 matching over 11 bases. In germline, CDR1 is SGHNT, CDR2 YYREEE (reference sequence). V trimming: 1 base; J trimming: 6 bases; junction bases outside the gene matches: 6. This CDR3 is 16 amino acids long. The CDR3 sequence is CASSLSSSGGRNIQYF. The CDR3 region has the DNA TGTGCCAGCAGCTTGTCCTCTAGCGGGGGGAGAAACATTCAGTACTTC.

The chain combines TRBV19 with TRBJ1-4; TRBD1 aligns across 7 bases. The CDR3 is made up of 15 amino acids. J was trimmed by 8 bases and V by 7 bases; bases with no gene match: 13. Per germline, CDR1 LNHDA and CDR2 SQIVND (reference sequence). CDR3: CASNPRTGWGEKLFF. The CDR3 DNA follows: TGTGCCAGTAACCCAAGGACAGGATGGGGAGAAAAACTGTTTTTT.

The chain joins TRBV28 to TRBJ2-2; D perhaps matches TRBD2 (5 bases). Germline CDR1 reads MDHEN; CDR2 reads SYDVKM. The CDR3 spans 16 residues. Deletions cut 7 bases from V and 0 bases from J, with 15 bases between. This CDR3 is CASKPTAAANTGELFF. CDR3 DNA: TGTGCCAGCAAACCCACAGCGGCCGCGAACACCGGGGAGCTGTTTTTT.

This sequence joins TRBV7-9 and TRBJ2-3; 9 bases are shared with TRBD2. With 2 bases clipped from V and 8 bases from J, the junction kept 8 bases outside the gene matches. CDR3 length: 15 amino acids. The germline CDR1 and CDR2 sequences are SEHNR and FQNEAQ (reference sequence). The CDR3 DNA follows: TGTGCCAGCAGCTTACTAGCGGGATCGGTCGGTACGCAGTATTTT. Translation gives CASSLLAGSVGTQYF.

This clone was recorded a few times. The rearrangement links TRBV4-3 to TRBJ1-4; D call uncertain. The CDR3 contains 13 residues. Germline CDR1 reads LGHNA; CDR2 reads YSLEER. Deletions cut 0 bases from V and 10 bases from J, with 9 bases between. The chain's CDR3 is CASSQDSSGKLFF. The CDR3 DNA reads as TGCGCCAGCAGCCAAGATAGTAGTGGAAAACTGTTTTTT.

The chain employs TRBV7-2 and TRBJ2-3; 8 bases are a match to TRBD1. The CDR3 sequence is 15 residues long. The V gene's germline CDR1 is SGHTA and CDR2 FQGNSA. The V gene end was trimmed by 5 bases and the J gene end by 1 base; junction bases not matched to a gene: 5. CDR3 nucleotides: TGTGCCAGCAGCCCCTACAGGGGGGGCACAGATACGCAGTATTTT. Its protein product is CASSPYRGGTDTQYF.

The J gene is TRBJ2-1, the V gene TRBV18, with D possibly being TRBD1 (6 bases). This CDR3 spans 16 amino acids. V was trimmed by 6 bases and J by 15 bases, leaving 30 bases between them. From germline, CDR1 is KGHSH and CDR2 LQKENI. DNA for the CDR3: TGTGCCAGCTCCCCTTATACGACAGACAGGCCCGGGCTGGGGTTCTTC. Protein product: CASSPYTTDRPGLGFF.

The CDR3 region is CASSTAVRSPLHF. CDR3 nucleotide sequence: TGTGCCAGCAGCACAGCGGTTAGATCACCCCTCCACTTT. The chain couples TRBV6-5 to TRBJ1-6, with D hard to call. With 6 bases removed from V and 10 bases from J, the gap between germline ends came to 13 bases. This CDR3 has 13 amino acids. Per germline, CDR1 MNHEY and CDR2 SVGAGI.

This clone was recorded once. J is TRBJ2-5 and V is TRBV4-3, with 11 bases that match TRBD1. The tail of the sequence fits TRBJ2-7 better, so the J call may be wrong. Looked up from germline, CDR1 is LGHNA and CDR2 is YSLEER. This CDR3 is 15 amino acids long. CDR3 loop: CASSQGGTGGYEQYF. The CDR3 nucleotides are TGCGCCAGCAGCCAAGGAGGGACAGGGGGCTACGAGCAGTACTTC.

This clone has just one count. The chain combines TRBV7-8 with TRBJ2-7; D is perhaps TRBD1 (5 bases). V was trimmed by 4 bases and J by 1 base, leaving 14 bases between them. CDR1 and CDR2 (germline): SGHVS, FQNEAQ. CDR3 length equals 15 residues. The DNA for the CDR3 is TGTGCCAGCAGCTCCCCAGTTGCAGGGTCCTACGAGCAGTACTTC. Its translation is CASSSPVAGSYEQYF.

The rearrangement joins TRBV5-1 to TRBJ1-1; maybe TRBD1 (5 bases). The CDR3 is 15 residues long. Germline CDR1 is SGHRS and CDR2 is YFSETQ. The germline V and J ends were trimmed by 0 bases and 4 bases, with 13 bases remaining between them. For the CDR3, the DNA is TGCGCCAGCAGCTTGGCGCGGGGACGGACCACTGAAGCTTTCTTT. This gives the protein CASSLARGRTTEAFF.

V gene TRBV6-6 combines with J gene TRBJ2-7; 9 bases agree with TRBD1. This CDR3 comprises 15 residues. CDR1 and CDR2 from the germline V gene are MNHNY and SVGAGI (reference sequence). V trimming: 7 bases; J trimming: 7 bases; junction bases outside the gene matches: 14. The chain's CDR3 is CASNPTGGLAGEQYF. The CDR3 DNA is TGTGCCAGCAACCCAACAGGGGGCCTCGCGGGAGAGCAGTACTTC.

The rearrangement uses TRBV19 and TRBJ2-6; perhaps TRBD1 as D (6 bases). V lost 3 bases to trimming and J lost 2 bases, with 11 bases between them. The germline V gene encodes CDR1 LNHDA and CDR2 SQIVND (reference sequence). The CDR3 contains 16 residues. CDR3 protein: CASSITGTTGANVLTF. The CDR3 DNA is TGTGCCAGTAGTATTACAGGGACGACTGGGGCCAACGTCCTGACTTTC.

CDR3: CASSLAQGASGNTIYF. CDR3 sequence (DNA): TGTGCCAGCAGCTTAGCCCAGGGGGCTTCTGGAAACACCATATATTTT. The chain uses TRBV7-8 and TRBJ1-3; 8 bases agree with TRBD1. CDR1 and CDR2 from the germline V gene are SGHVS and FQNEAQ. The CDR3 runs to 16 residues. With V trimmed by 0 bases and J by 1 base, 2 bases remained unmatched.

The rearrangement links TRBV4-2 to TRBJ1-6, with a weak D call TRBD1 (6 bases). Trimming left V 3 bases short and J 5 bases short, with 17 bases between. The CDR3 has 17 amino acids. Germline CDR1 reads LGHNA; CDR2 reads YNFKEQ. The CDR3: CASSHDYRARHNSPLHF. The CDR3 nucleotides are TGTGCCAGCAGCCATGATTACAGGGCGCGACATAATTCACCCCTCCACTTT.

The chain links TRBV7-2 to TRBJ2-7; possible D gene TRBD2, 5 bases. Trimming pared 1 base from V and 5 bases from J, leaving 18 bases between. Germline V gene sequence: CDR1 SGHTA, CDR2 FQGNSA. The CDR3 spans 16 residues. CDR3 nucleotides: TGTGCCAGCAGCTTAGTAACGGGAATCAATGGCCACGAGCAGTACTTC. Translation: CASSLVTGINGHEQYF.

The rearrangement links TRBV5-4 to TRBJ2-3, with a tentative D call TRBD2 (5 bases). With 2 bases removed from V and 14 bases from J, the gap between germline ends came to 21 bases. In germline, CDR1 is SGHNT, CDR2 YYREEE (reference sequence). The CDR3 extends over 14 amino acids. In nucleotides, the CDR3 is TGTGCCAGCAGCTTCGGGCCGAGGATTCCGGACTTGTATTTT. This sequence encodes CASSFGPRIPDLYF.

The chain uses TRBV5-4 and TRBJ1-6; D is possibly TRBD1 (5 bases). Trimming took off 4 bases at V and 8 bases at J, with 13 bases between the two ends. CDR1 SGHNT and CDR2 YYREEE come from the germline V gene (reference sequence). The CDR3 is 14 residues long. The CDR3 protein is CASSRSGGHSPLHF. The DNA for the CDR3 is TGTGCCAGCAGCCGTTCCGGGGGACATTCACCCCTCCACTTT.

This chain connects TRBV2 to TRBJ1-5; D unresolved. The CDR3 has 15 amino acids. Per germline, CDR1 SNHLY and CDR2 FYNNEI. The V end lost 0 bases, the J end lost 2 bases, and 8 bases lay between the germline ends. The CDR3 sequence is CASSEALRGNQPQHF. The DNA for the CDR3 is TGTGCCAGCAGTGAAGCGCTTCGGGGCAATCAGCCCCAGCATTTT.

This rearrangement joins TRBV11-3 to TRBJ1-4, with D maybe TRBD1 (6 bases). CDR1 SGHNT and CDR2 YENEEA come from the germline V gene. Trimming shortened V by 1 base and J by 8 bases, and 17 bases separated the two germline ends. This CDR3 is 16 amino acids long. This CDR3 is CASSLGGWGPDEKLFF. CDR3 DNA sequence: TGTGCCAGCAGCTTAGGGGGGTGGGGGCCTGACGAAAAACTGTTTTTT.

V gene TRBV4-1 combines with J gene TRBJ2-1, with D perhaps TRBD2 (5 bases). The germline gives CDR1 MGHRA, CDR2 YSYEKL. V lost 4 bases and J lost 7, with 23 bases in between. The CDR3 runs 17 residues. This CDR3 reads CASSPRHLGRVYNEQFF. CDR3 coding DNA: TGCGCCAGCAGCCCCCGGCACTTGGGGAGAGTTTATAATGAGCAGTTCTTC.

The gene calls are TRBV5-1 and TRBJ2-7; no clear D. The V gene's germline CDR1 is SGHRS and CDR2 YFSETQ. Trimming removed 0 bases at V and 3 bases at J, with 7 bases between. The CDR3 is made up of 13 amino acids. CDR3 coding DNA: TGCGCCAGCAGCTTGGGCCAGAACTACGAGCAGTACTTC. It encodes CASSLGQNYEQYF.

The chain recombines TRBV6-1 with TRBJ1-5; 8 bases agree with TRBD1. Per germline, CDR1 MNHNS and CDR2 SASEGT. Trimming took 10 bases from V and 2 from J; bases not matched to a gene: 10. This CDR3 region has 15 residues. In nucleotides, the CDR3 is TGTGCCACCGAACAGGGGGTCCTTGGCAATCAGCCCCAGCATTTT. It codes for CATEQGVLGNQPQHF.